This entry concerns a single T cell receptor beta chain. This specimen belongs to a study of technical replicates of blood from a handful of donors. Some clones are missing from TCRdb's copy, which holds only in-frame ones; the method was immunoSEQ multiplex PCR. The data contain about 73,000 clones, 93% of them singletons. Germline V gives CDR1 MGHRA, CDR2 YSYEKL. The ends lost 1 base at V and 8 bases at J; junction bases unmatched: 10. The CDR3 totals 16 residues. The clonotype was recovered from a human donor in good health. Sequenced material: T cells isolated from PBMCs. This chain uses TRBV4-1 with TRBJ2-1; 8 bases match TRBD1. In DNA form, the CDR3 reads TGCGCCAGCAGCCAAGGGTGGAGGACAGGGATCCATGAGCAGTTCTTC. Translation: CASSQGWRTGIHEQFF.